One and the same sample provided the 13 T cell receptor beta chains below, sequenced in a study of blood T cells in healthy people across ages. A second PCR of about 7 to 11 cycles used a sample-barcoded 5' primer and a J-beta primer mix. TCRdb passed the 5' RACE reads through MiXCR, listing each CDR3 protein once. The data hold about 830,000 distinct CDR3 sequences, with about 59% observed a single time. The sample consisted of blood. These receptors originate from a man aged 25-40 years in good health.

This chain connects TRBV20-1 to TRBJ2-1; no firm D call. The CDR3 runs to 14 residues. V lost 3 bases to trimming and J lost 4 bases, with 13 bases between them. Germline loops: CDR1 DFQATT, CDR2 SNEGSKA (reference sequence). CDR3 sequence (DNA): TGCAGTGCTAGGGTTACTAATTCTTACAATGAGCAGTTCTTC. This translates into CSARVTNSYNEQFF.

The J gene is TRBJ2-7, the V gene TRBV6-2 or TRBV6-3; maybe TRBD1 (5 bases). V was clipped by 4 bases and J by 0 bases, with 19 bases between them. Germline V CDR1 and CDR2: MNHEY, SVGEGT. The CDR3 has 17 residues. The DNA of the CDR3 is TGTGCCAGCAGTTCTTCTTATCGGACAAGGAGCTCCTACGAGCAGTACTTC. It encodes CASSSSYRTRSSYEQYF.

This clonotype was counted once. V and J are TRBV5-6 and TRBJ2-4, with 7 bases lining up with TRBD1. CDR1 and CDR2 from the germline V gene are SGHDT and YYEEEE. This CDR3 comprises 15 residues. V was pared by 4 bases and J by 8 bases, with 12 bases of the junction left unmatched. CDR3 protein: CASSVITDREDIQYF. The CDR3 DNA sequence: TGTGCCAGCAGCGTAATAACTGACAGGGAAGACATTCAGTACTTC.

This sequence joins TRBV6-2 or TRBV6-3 and TRBJ2-1; 8 positions agree with TRBD2. CDR1 and CDR2 from the germline V gene are MNHEY and SVGEGT. J was trimmed by 5 bases and V by 5 bases; bases with no gene match: 8. The CDR3 extends over 15 amino acids. The CDR3 bases are TGTGCCAGCAGTGCCCCACTAGCGGTAAACAATGAGCAGTTCTTC. Translating gives CASSAPLAVNNEQFF.

The chain has TRBV20-1 and TRBJ2-5; no clear D. CDR3 size: 13 residues. Germline CDR1 DFQATT, CDR2 SNEGSKA (reference sequence). V was clipped by 8 bases and J by 5 bases, with 18 bases between them. The CDR3: CSTGRHDGETQYF. The CDR3 coding sequence is TGCAGTACTGGACGACATGATGGGGAGACCCAGTACTTC.

The genes are TRBV7-8 and TRBJ2-5, with D unresolved. The CDR3 has 14 residues. V gave up 6 bases and J gave up 0 bases, with 11 bases separating them. CDR1 SGHVS and CDR2 FQNEAQ come from the germline V gene. The CDR3 region has the DNA TGTGCCAGCAGATCACAGAGACACCAAGAGACCCAGTACTTC. It yields the protein CASRSQRHQETQYF.

This clonotype was counted a few times. V is TRBV7-2 and J is TRBJ2-1; perhaps TRBD1 as D (5 bases). Germline lookup yields CDR1 SGHTA and CDR2 FQGNSA. Trimming cost V 5 bases and J 8 bases, with 10 bases left between them. The CDR3 contains 12 residues. The CDR3, as DNA: TGTGCCAGCAGCCCGACAGCCTATGAGCAGTTCTTC. Translating gives CASSPTAYEQFF.

The gene calls are TRBV6-5 and TRBJ1-5, with a possible D match to TRBD1 (5 bases). The germline V gene has CDR1 MNHEY and CDR2 SVGAGI. Between the trimmed V and J ends, which lost 0 bases and 1 base, there was a span of 7 bases. The CDR3 is made up of 15 amino acids. CDR3 residues: CASSYSGGSNQPQHF. The CDR3 DNA sequence: TGTGCCAGCAGTTACTCGGGGGGGAGCAATCAGCCCCAGCATTTT.

The J gene is TRBJ1-6, the V gene TRBV6-1, with TRBD1 as a possible D gene (6 bases). Trimming took off 7 bases at V and 6 bases at J, with 13 bases between the two ends. The germline V gene encodes CDR1 MNHNS and CDR2 SASEGT. The CDR3 has 14 residues. The CDR3 protein is CASNRQVGNSPLHF. The DNA of the CDR3 is TGTGCCAGCAACCGACAGGTCGGTAATTCACCCCTCCACTTT.

This sequence joins TRBV6-5 and TRBJ2-4; 12 nucleotides line up with TRBD1. V shed 0 bases and J 8 bases; nucleotides not matched to a gene: 8. CDR1 and CDR2 (germline): MNHEY, SVGAGI. This CDR3 contains 17 residues. CDR3 region: CASSYSASGTGGYIQYF. CDR3 coding DNA: TGTGCCAGCAGTTACTCAGCCTCCGGGACAGGGGGCTACATTCAGTACTTC.

As for this clonotype: This may arise from a read error, as a much more abundant clone is one base away. This chain uses TRBV7-9 with TRBJ2-1, with unresolved D. V lost 1 base and J lost 6, with 16 bases in between. The germline V gene has CDR1 SEHNR and CDR2 FQNEAQ (reference sequence). The CDR3 is made up of 16 amino acids. In DNA, the CDR3 is TGTGCCAGCAGCTTAGTTGGACGAGCGATTGGCAATGAGCAGTTCTTC. Protein product: CASSLVGRAIGNEQFF.

This chain joins TRBV7-9 and TRBJ1-6; no clear D. Germline V gene data show CDR1 as SEHNR and CDR2 as FQNEAQ (reference sequence). The ends were cut back, 4 bases at V and 9 bases at J, with 7 bases in the middle. This CDR3 comprises 12 residues. For the CDR3, the DNA is TGTGCCAGCAGCTCGGATGGTTCACCCCTCCACTTT. Encoded protein: CASSSDGSPLHF.

V is TRBV7-2 and J is TRBJ2-1, with a weak D call TRBD2 (5 bases). The CDR3 consists of 15 residues. Germline CDR1 reads SGHTA; CDR2 reads FQGNSA. The V and J ends lost 4 bases and 9 bases respectively, with 19 bases between them. In nucleotides, the CDR3 is TGTGCCAGCAGCTCGCCGGGGAGAGGTTTTGGTGAGCAGTTCTTC. Encoded protein: CASSSPGRGFGEQFF.